This T cell receptor (beta chain) appears in the sequencing data of a study of metastatic and nonmetastatic thyroid tumors (TCRdb year 2020). Background on the whole study: Repertoires from peripheral blood and from tumor or nodule tissue samples of malignant and benign thyroid patients were compared. General study outcomes and caveats: TCR beta diversity was reported as significantly higher in malignant tumors than in benign nodules, in both blood and tumor samples.

From the germline V gene, CDR1 is SGHRS and CDR2 is YFSETQ. The CDR3 covers 15 residues, taking in both the cysteine and the phenylalanine. Only the CDR3 DNA is retained, 45 bases long and in frame from the first base. From V the trimming removes 4 bases and from J it removes 0 bases, while the gene matches leave 3 bases of the junction unaccounted for. Libraries were prepared through PCR. Sequencing was performed on an Illumina HiSeq 4000. The TCR beta-chain CDR3 region of each patient was profiled by high-throughput sequencing. The original methods were these. A classifier to discriminate distant-metastatic papillary thyroid cancer patients was built from CDR3 differences across clinicopathological groups. To measure repertoire diversity the researchers used the Shannon index, while the Morisita-Horn index served to gauge how similar the tumor and blood repertoires were. TCRdb ran its own pipeline on the public reads, namely fastp trimming at Q25 and MiXCR clone calling, and kept in-frame beta chains. TCRdb, not the original authors, processed these V and J calls. In all, the sample holds more than 50,000 clones, and about 20% of those were seen once. Jointly, the top ten make up 4% of the sample.

No patient had received any treatment before thyroid surgery. Using T-cell receptor beta sequencing, the researchers looked back retrospectively at clinical samples from patients, gathered between the early 2010s and the late 2010s. In its sample, this clone was seen many times. The antigen it recognizes is unknown. No per-base quality is available; no much larger clone lies one base away. Other DNA sequences in the sample encode the same CDR3. This sequence uses TRBV5-1 and TRBJ2-2; 7 nucleotides in the junction match TRBD2. The source of this sequence is a female donor with papillary thyroid cancer or a benign thyroid nodule (not recorded which). Some clones in this sample may be carry-over from other donors' samples. Sequencing was done on a sample of blood. For the CDR3, the sequence is CASSAGTTNTGELFF. The DNA is as follows: TGCGCCAGCAGCGCCGGGACTACGAACACCGGGGAGCTGTTTTTT.